The present T cell receptor beta chain was sequenced within a study of cytomegalovirus exposure and HLA in healthy donors. It was with 60 Vbeta and 13 Jbeta primers that the PCR ran. Sequencing was performed with immunoSEQ multiplex PCR; in TCRdb, only in-frame clones are kept and a portion is missing. Of about 190,000 clones listed, 74% are singletons. In the case of this clone: The antigen is not known.

Findings of the study overall: Among TCR beta chains, those listed as cytomegalovirus-associated numbered over 150. V- and J-gene trimming in TCR beta was tied to a missense DCLRE1C variant by an analysis performed later.

Germline-derived CDR1 and CDR2 are SEHNR and FQNEAQ (reference sequence). This CDR3 has 14 residues. Trimming took 1 base from V and 1 from J, leaving 7 bases between them. The specimen was PBMCs. The V call is TRBV7-9, the J call TRBJ2-5; no firm D call. The origin of this receptor is a woman aged 30 to 39 in good health and CMV-seropositive. In DNA form, the CDR3 reads TGTGCCAGCAGCTTAGGTGGCAGCCAAGAGACCCAGTACTTC. This codes for CASSLGGSQETQYF.